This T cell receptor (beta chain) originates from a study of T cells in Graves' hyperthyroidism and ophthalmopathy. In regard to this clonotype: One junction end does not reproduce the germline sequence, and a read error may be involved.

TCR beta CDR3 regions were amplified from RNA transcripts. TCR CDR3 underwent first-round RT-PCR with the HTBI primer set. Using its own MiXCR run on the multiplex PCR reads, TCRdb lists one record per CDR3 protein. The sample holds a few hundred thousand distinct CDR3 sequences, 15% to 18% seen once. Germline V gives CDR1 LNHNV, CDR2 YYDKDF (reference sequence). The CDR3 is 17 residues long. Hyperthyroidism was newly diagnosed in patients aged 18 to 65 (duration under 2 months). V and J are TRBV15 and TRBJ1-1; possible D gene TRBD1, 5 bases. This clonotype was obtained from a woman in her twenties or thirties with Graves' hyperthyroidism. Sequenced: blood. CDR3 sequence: CVTSRDRLGVRYTEAFF. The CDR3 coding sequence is TGTGTCACCAGCAGAGATCGACTAGGGGTGAGATACACTGAAGCTTTCTTT.